This TCR beta chain is from a study of T cells in Graves' hyperthyroidism and ophthalmopathy. Ten or more counts support this clonotype. Amplification of TCR beta CDR3 regions used RNA as the template. The HTBI primer set drove a first-round RT-PCR of the TCR CDR3. TCRdb reprocessed the multiplex PCR reads with MiXCR, giving one entry per CDR3 protein. The sample yields hundreds of thousands of distinct CDR3 sequences, approximately 15% seen once. Material for sequencing was blood. The receptor was isolated from a woman aged 40 to 50 with Graves' ophthalmopathy.

DNA for the CDR3: TGCAGAGCCTTAGGAGGGGTCAGAACTGAAGCTTTCTTT. Translation: CRALGGVRTEAFF. This chain connects TRBV20-1 to TRBJ1-1; D may be TRBD1 (5 bases). CDR1 is DFQATT, CDR2 SNEGSKA, per germline (reference sequence). This CDR3 contains 13 residues.